A single T cell receptor (beta chain) is shown here with its context. Only in-frame clones appear in the TCRdb table, and some are missing; sequencing was by immunoSEQ multiplex PCR. The sample carries 200,000 to 300,000 clones, about nine tenths recorded once. This record comes from a study of blood T cell repertoires in COVID-19. Study information: Sources were T cells, B-cell-depleted T cells, or PBMCs; the material itself was cDNA or gDNA.

After removal of 2 bases from V and 4 bases from J, the junction contained 7 bases not matched to a gene. There are 15 residues in the CDR3. Germline loops: CDR1 MNHEY, CDR2 SVGEGT. Participants were aged 18 to 89 years, lived in around 25 US areas, and enrolled virtually. Participants' own reports of clinical history determined their cohort assignment. This clonotype was obtained from a woman aged 25-40 years with acute COVID-19. This chain links TRBV6-2 or TRBV6-3 with TRBJ2-5; 7 positions agree with TRBD2. The sequenced sample was PBMCs or T cells enriched from blood (not recorded which). CDR3 DNA sequence: TGTGCCAGCAGTTACAAGAGAACGGGGGGAGAGACCCAGTACTTC. This gives the protein CASSYKRTGGETQYF.